Below are 27 T cell receptor beta chains sequenced from a single sample in a study of T cells in tuberculosis. Profiling relied on immunoSEQ multiplex PCR, and the TCRdb table lists in-frame clones only, not all of them. The table records roughly 34,000 clones, around 92% of them present only once. Sequencing was carried out using PBMCs. The origin of the receptors is a donor aged 10-29 years with latent tuberculosis or without tuberculosis infection. Some clones in this sample may be carry-over from other donors' samples.

The rearrangement joins TRBV19 to TRBJ1-1, with 10 bases identical to TRBD1. Germline V lookup: CDR1 LNHDA, CDR2 SQIVND (reference sequence). CDR3 length: 15 amino acids. V shed 1 base, J shed 5 bases, and the junction held 4 bases outside the gene matches. In DNA, the CDR3 is TGTGCCAGTAGTATAGTCGGACAGGGGGGGACTGAAGCTTTCTTT. Protein: CASSIVGQGGTEAFF.

The chain is built from TRBV4-1 and TRBJ1-5; possibly TRBD1 for D (6 bases). The V and J ends lost 3 bases and 0 bases respectively, with 24 bases between them. CDR3 length: 20 amino acids. The germline V gene encodes CDR1 MGHRA and CDR2 YSYEKL. CDR3 protein: CASSHLKTGSSYYSNQPQHF. Written as DNA, the CDR3 is TGCGCCAGCAGCCATCTTAAAACAGGGTCGTCTTACTATAGCAATCAGCCCCAGCATTTT.

The rearrangement joins TRBV10-3 to TRBJ1-1; TRBD1 agrees at 7 bases. The length of the CDR3 is 13 residues. CDR1 is ENHRY and CDR2 is SYGVKD in the germline V gene. The V segment lost 10 bases and the J segment 4 bases; nucleotides outside the gene matches: 9. The CDR3 DNA follows: TGTGCCACCACGGAGGGGGCTTTCACTGAAGCTTTCTTT. It specifies CATTEGAFTEAFF.

The chain couples TRBV5-6 to TRBJ1-2, with D tentatively TRBD1 (5 bases). Trimming removed 4 bases from V and 4 bases from J, with 17 bases in between. Germline V lookup: CDR1 SGHDT, CDR2 YYEEEE. The CDR3 is made up of 15 amino acids. CDR3 coding DNA: TGTGCCAGCAGCCCCGAATCACCGGGGGTCTATGGCTACACCTTC. This gives the protein CASSPESPGVYGYTF.

The chain couples TRBV4-1 to TRBJ2-7, with TRBD1 matching over 8 bases. After removal of 3 bases from V and 6 bases from J, the junction contained 4 bases not matched to a gene. Per germline, CDR1 MGHRA and CDR2 YSYEKL. The CDR3 runs to 13 residues. This chain's CDR3 is CASSQTGVGEQYF. CDR3 nucleotides: TGCGCCAGCAGCCAGACAGGGGTGGGCGAGCAGTACTTC.

The chain combines TRBV7-6 with TRBJ1-1; TRBD1 is a possible D gene (5 bases). CDR3 length: 16 residues. CDR1 and CDR2 from the germline V gene are SGHVS and FNYEAQ. Trimming took off 1 base at V and 3 bases at J, with 15 bases between the two ends. CDR3 in DNA: TGTGCCAGCAGCTTAGTGGCAGGGCAGGTGGACACTGAAGCTTTCTTT. Protein sequence: CASSLVAGQVDTEAFF.

The chain couples TRBV7-8 to TRBJ2-5; no reliable D call. CDR3 length: 14 residues. V was clipped by 0 bases and J by 2 bases, with 7 bases between them. Germline loops: CDR1 SGHVS, CDR2 FQNEAQ. The CDR3 sequence: CASSLAPLQETQYF. In DNA, the CDR3 is TGTGCCAGCAGCTTAGCTCCCCTACAAGAGACCCAGTACTTC.

V gene TRBV19 combines with J gene TRBJ2-7; D may be TRBD1 (6 bases). Trimming removed 5 bases at V and 6 bases at J, with 17 bases between. Germline V gene lookup returns CDR1 LNHDA and CDR2 SQIVND (reference sequence). This CDR3 is built from 14 residues. CDR3 nucleotide sequence: TGTGCCAGTAGTTCCGGTGGGACACCCAGCGAGCAGTACTTC. Protein: CASSSGGTPSEQYF.

This chain links TRBV28 with TRBJ1-2, with TRBD1 matching over 10 bases. V was pared by 5 bases and J by 7 bases, with 13 bases of the junction left unmatched. CDR3 size: 16 residues. Germline lookup yields CDR1 MDHEN and CDR2 SYDVKM. CDR3 coding DNA: TGTGCCAGCAGTGAAGACTTGGGACAGGGGAGAGGTGGCTACACCTTC. Residues: CASSEDLGQGRGGYTF.

Written as DNA, the CDR3 is TGCGCCAGCAGCTTAGCGGGATGGTCCTACAATGAGCAGTTCTTC. Translation: CASSLAGWSYNEQFF. The gene calls are TRBV5-1 and TRBJ2-1; TRBD2 matches at 7 bases. Germline assignment: CDR1 SGHRS and CDR2 YFSETQ. There are 15 residues in the CDR3. V was pared by 2 bases and J by 1 base, with 3 bases of the junction left unmatched.

The V call is TRBV27, the J call TRBJ2-1; 9 bases are shared with TRBD1. The CDR3 is made up of 15 amino acids. V shed 1 base and J 7 bases; nucleotides not matched to a gene: 5. CDR1 and CDR2 (germline): MNHEY, SMNVEV (reference sequence). This CDR3 is CASSLLGQGLNEQFF. CDR3 coding DNA: TGTGCCAGCAGTTTATTGGGACAGGGCCTTAATGAGCAGTTCTTC.

The V call is TRBV28, the J call TRBJ2-1, with 12 bases aligning to TRBD2. Germline V gene data show CDR1 as MDHEN and CDR2 as SYDVKM. This CDR3 contains 15 residues. The trim removed 7 bases at V and 1 base at J, leaving 2 bases unmatched. The CDR3 sequence: CASILAGGSYNEQFF. The CDR3 DNA reads as TGTGCCAGCATTCTAGCGGGAGGGTCCTACAATGAGCAGTTCTTC.

The chain has TRBV12-5 and TRBJ1-2, with D maybe TRBD1 (6 bases). Trimming removed 5 bases from V and 4 bases from J, with 32 bases in between. The V gene's germline CDR1 is LGHNT and CDR2 FRNRAP. The CDR3 extends over 20 amino acids. CDR3 nucleotide sequence: TGTGCTAGTGGTGTGTCCATGCCCCAGTTTCGTCAGGGGCCTTTCTATGGCTACACCTTC. This gives the protein CASGVSMPQFRQGPFYGYTF.

This rearrangement joins TRBV19 to TRBJ1-2, with D uncertain. Trimming pared 5 bases from V and 5 bases from J, leaving 9 bases between. The CDR3 is 12 amino acids. Germline assignment: CDR1 LNHDA and CDR2 SQIVND (reference sequence). CDR3: CASSETGYGYTF. For the CDR3, the DNA is TGTGCCAGTAGTGAGACGGGTTATGGCTACACCTTC.

The V gene is TRBV6-5, the J gene TRBJ2-7, with TRBD2 matching 11 bases. CDR1 is MNHEY and CDR2 is SVGAGI in the germline V gene. Trimming at V came to 5 bases and at J to 5 bases, leaving 8 bases not matched to a gene. CDR3 length: 15 amino acids. The CDR3 spells CASSQTSGKINEQYF. CDR3 bases: TGTGCCAGCAGTCAGACTAGCGGGAAGATAAACGAGCAGTACTTC.

The V gene is TRBV9, the J gene TRBJ1-1; D is unclear. The V gene's germline CDR1 is SGDLS and CDR2 YYNGEE. Trimming pared 3 bases from V and 4 bases from J, leaving 16 bases between. CDR3 size: 15 residues. DNA for the CDR3: TGTGCCAGCAGCGCCGCGGGGAGGGCGACCACTGAAGCTTTCTTT. Translating it yields CASSAAGRATTEAFF.

The rearrangement joins TRBV19 to TRBJ1-1; TRBD1 is a possible D gene (5 bases). V was cut by 5 bases and J by 1 base, with 20 bases left in between. The CDR3 runs 17 residues. Germline V gene lookup returns CDR1 LNHDA and CDR2 SQIVND (reference sequence). This chain's CDR3 is CASSSAARARANTEAFF. CDR3 DNA: TGTGCCAGTAGTTCGGCGGCCAGGGCACGAGCGAACACTGAAGCTTTCTTT.

This clone is a singleton in its sample. The chain joins TRBV5-6 to TRBJ2-2; 9 bases agree with TRBD2. Trimming took 4 bases from V and 6 from J; bases not matched to a gene: 7. CDR3 length: 15 residues. CDR1 is SGHDT and CDR2 is YYEEEE in the germline V gene. In DNA form, the CDR3 reads TGTGCCAGCAGCACCCAGCGGGGGGCGGCCGGGGAGCTGTTTTTT. Translation gives CASSTQRGAAGELFF.

The genes are TRBV19 and TRBJ1-6; the D gene is possibly TRBD1 (6 bases). This CDR3 comprises 14 residues. Between the trimmed V and J ends, which lost 9 bases and 4 bases, there was a span of 13 bases. Germline-derived CDR1 and CDR2 are LNHDA and SQIVND (reference sequence). The CDR3 here is CASQGGGYNSPLHF. The CDR3 DNA reads as TGTGCCAGCCAAGGGGGGGGTTATAATTCACCCCTCCACTTT.

CDR3 protein: CASTPGGVGNQPQHF. CDR3 DNA: TGTGCCAGCACCCCGGGGGGGGTAGGCAATCAGCCCCAGCATTTT. V is TRBV28 and J is TRBJ1-5; a weak D match, TRBD1 (5 bases). The length of the CDR3 is 15 residues. CDR1 MDHEN and CDR2 SYDVKM come from the germline V gene. Trimming pared 7 bases from V and 2 bases from J, leaving 15 bases between.

The rearrangement links TRBV5-1 to TRBJ2-1; 7 bases are shared with TRBD1. Germline CDR1 SGHRS, CDR2 YFSETQ. The CDR3 covers 17 residues. The J segment lost 9 bases and the V segment lost 8 bases, leaving 23 bases of the junction unmatched. The CDR3 region has the DNA TGCGCCAGTTCCTTACTGACAGGGTTGGATTTAGTCAGTGAGCAGTTCTTC. This gives the protein CASSLLTGLDLVSEQFF.

This chain joins TRBV11-2 and TRBJ2-7; D ambiguous. V shed 0 bases and J shed 6 bases, with 15 bases lying between them. From germline, CDR1 is SGHAT and CDR2 FQNNGV. The length of the CDR3 is 15 residues. As DNA, the CDR3 is TGTGCCAGCAGCTTAGAACCCAGCCCCGGCGGCGAGCAGTACTTC. It yields the protein CASSLEPSPGGEQYF. Filled out from reference TRBV11-2 and TRBJ2-7, the complete variable domain reads EAGVAQSPRYKIIEKRQSVAFWCNPISGHATLYWYQQILGQGPKLLIQFQNNGVVDDSQLPKDRFSAERLKGVDSTLKIQPAKLEDSAVYLCASSLEPSPGGEQYFGPGTRLTVT.

The rearrangement uses TRBV19 and TRBJ2-1, with 9 nucleotides matching TRBD2. The CDR3 consists of 15 residues. CDR1 and CDR2 from the germline V gene are LNHDA and SQIVND (reference sequence). Germline trimming cut 3 bases from V and 8 bases from J; bases unmatched to any gene: 8. The CDR3 nucleotides are TGTGCCAGTAGTATGGGCGGGGGGGCACCCTATGAGCAGTTCTTC. Translated: CASSMGGGAPYEQFF.

V usage is TRBV9 and J usage is TRBJ1-6; D gene ambiguous. The germline gives CDR1 SGDLS, CDR2 YYNGEE. V was cut by 0 bases and J by 7 bases, with 8 bases left in between. The CDR3 is 14 amino acids. DNA for the CDR3: TGTGCCAGCAGCGTAGCGGGAAGAAATTCACCCCTCCACTTT. Residues: CASSVAGRNSPLHF. The full variable domain, rest sourced from reference TRBV9 and TRBJ1-6, is DSGVTQTPKHLITATGQRVTLRCSPRSGDLSVYWYQQSLDQGLQFLIQYYNGEERAKGNILERFSAQQFPDLHSELNLSSLELGDSALYFCASSVAGRNSPLHFGNGTRLTVT.

V usage is TRBV5-4 and J usage is TRBJ2-2, with unresolved D. The ends were cut back, 4 bases at V and 1 base at J, with 11 bases in the middle. Per germline, CDR1 SGHNT and CDR2 YYREEE (reference sequence). CDR3 length: 15 residues. The CDR3 sequence: CASSEKTGNTGELFF. The CDR3 coding sequence is TGTGCCAGCAGCGAGAAAACTGGGAACACCGGGGAGCTGTTTTTT.

The chain joins TRBV29-1 to TRBJ2-2; the match to TRBD2 covers 10 bases. With V trimmed by 4 bases and J by 13 bases, 9 bases remained unmatched. Germline CDR1 and CDR2: SQVTM and ANQGSEA. CDR3 length: 13 residues. Here the CDR3 reads CSVARTSGPGLFF. CDR3 in DNA: TGCAGCGTTGCCCGGACTAGCGGACCGGGGCTGTTTTTT.

On this clone itself: The same CDR3 arises from other DNA sequences in this sample as well. The chain links TRBV27 to TRBJ1-1; possible D gene TRBD1, 5 bases. V was pared by 4 bases and J by 2 bases, with 14 bases between. This CDR3 has 15 amino acids. The germline V gene has CDR1 MNHEY and CDR2 SMNVEV (reference sequence). CDR3 in amino acids: CASSSGGEFNTEAFF. As DNA, the CDR3 is TGTGCCAGCAGTTCTGGGGGGGAGTTTAACACTGAAGCTTTCTTT.